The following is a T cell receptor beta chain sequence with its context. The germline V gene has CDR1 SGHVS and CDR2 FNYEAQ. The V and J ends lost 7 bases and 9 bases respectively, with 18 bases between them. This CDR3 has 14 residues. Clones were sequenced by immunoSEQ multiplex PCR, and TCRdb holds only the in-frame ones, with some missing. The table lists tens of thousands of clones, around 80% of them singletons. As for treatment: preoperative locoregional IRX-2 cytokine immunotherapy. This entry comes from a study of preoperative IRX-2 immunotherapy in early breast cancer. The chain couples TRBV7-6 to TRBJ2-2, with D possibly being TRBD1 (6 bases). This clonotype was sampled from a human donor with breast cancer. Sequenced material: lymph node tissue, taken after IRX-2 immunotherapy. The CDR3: CASTSADRPRELFF. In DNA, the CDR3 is TGTGCCAGCACTTCGGCAGACAGGCCGAGGGAGCTGTTTTTT.